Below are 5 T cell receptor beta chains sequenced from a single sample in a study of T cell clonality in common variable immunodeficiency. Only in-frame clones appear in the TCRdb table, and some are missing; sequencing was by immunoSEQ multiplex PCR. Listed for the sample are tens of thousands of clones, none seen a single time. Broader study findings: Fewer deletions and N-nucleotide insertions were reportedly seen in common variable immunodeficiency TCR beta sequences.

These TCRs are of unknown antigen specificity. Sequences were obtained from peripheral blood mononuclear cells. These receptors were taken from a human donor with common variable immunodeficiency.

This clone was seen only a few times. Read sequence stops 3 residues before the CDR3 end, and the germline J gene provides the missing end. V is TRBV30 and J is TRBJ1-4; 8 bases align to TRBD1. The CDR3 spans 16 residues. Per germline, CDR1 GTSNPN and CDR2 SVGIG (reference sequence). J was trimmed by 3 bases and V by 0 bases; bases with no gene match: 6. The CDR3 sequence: CAWSVLLQGANEKLFF. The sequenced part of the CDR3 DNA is TGTGCCTGGAGTGTACTCTTACAGGGGGCTAATGAAAAA.

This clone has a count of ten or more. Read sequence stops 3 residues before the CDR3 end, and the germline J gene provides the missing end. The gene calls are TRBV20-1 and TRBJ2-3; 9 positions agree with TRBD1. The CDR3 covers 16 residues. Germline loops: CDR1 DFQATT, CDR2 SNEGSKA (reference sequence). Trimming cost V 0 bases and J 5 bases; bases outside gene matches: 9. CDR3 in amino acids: CSARDGGTGLLDTQYF. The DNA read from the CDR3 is TGCAGTGCTAGAGATGGAGGGACAGGGTTACTAGATACG.

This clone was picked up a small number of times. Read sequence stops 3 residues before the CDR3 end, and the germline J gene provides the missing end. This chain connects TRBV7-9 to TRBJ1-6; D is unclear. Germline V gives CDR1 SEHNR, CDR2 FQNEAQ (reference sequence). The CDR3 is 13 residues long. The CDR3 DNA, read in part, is TGTTCCACCCGACCGACGGGTAATTCACCC. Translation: CSTRPTGNSP. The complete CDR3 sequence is CSTRPTGNSPLHF.

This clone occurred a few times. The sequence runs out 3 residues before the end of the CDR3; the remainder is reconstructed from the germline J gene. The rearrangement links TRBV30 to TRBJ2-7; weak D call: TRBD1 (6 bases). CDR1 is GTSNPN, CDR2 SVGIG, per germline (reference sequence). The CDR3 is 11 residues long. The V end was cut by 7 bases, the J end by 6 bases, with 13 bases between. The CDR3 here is CASSTGSEQYF. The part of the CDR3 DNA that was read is TGTGCCTCCTCAACAGGGAGCGAG.

CDR3 amino acids: CASSEPSTGGSGELFF. CDR3 DNA, as far as it was read: TGTGCCAGCAGTGAACCCTCAACGGGGGGCTCCGGGGAG. V and J are TRBV6-1 and TRBJ2-2, with D perhaps TRBD2 (7 bases). The read is 3 residues too short to cover the CDR3 end, so that end is filled in from the germline J gene. Germline V gene data show CDR1 as MNHNS and CDR2 as SASEGT. The CDR3 contains 16 residues. Trimming removed 2 bases from V and 6 bases from J, with 16 bases in between.